Included here is one TCR beta chain sequence, with context. The CDR3 sequence is 16 residues long. V was shortened by 0 bases and J by 8 bases, with 17 bases between the two germline ends. CDR1 is SGDLS and CDR2 is YYNGEE in the germline V gene. The data stem from a study of blood T cell repertoires in COVID-19. The method was immunoSEQ multiplex PCR; TCRdb's version includes in-frame clones alone and lacks a portion of them. This table has roughly 200,000 clones, 90% appearing once. The origin of this receptor is a man aged 45-60 years with acute or convalescent COVID-19. This chain links TRBV9 with TRBJ1-4, with D possibly TRBD1 on 5 matching bases. Sequenced sample: peripheral blood. The CDR3 sequence: CASSVEMGLMGEKLFF. Here the CDR3 DNA reads TGTGCCAGCAGCGTAGAAATGGGGCTGATGGGGGAAAAACTGTTTTTT.